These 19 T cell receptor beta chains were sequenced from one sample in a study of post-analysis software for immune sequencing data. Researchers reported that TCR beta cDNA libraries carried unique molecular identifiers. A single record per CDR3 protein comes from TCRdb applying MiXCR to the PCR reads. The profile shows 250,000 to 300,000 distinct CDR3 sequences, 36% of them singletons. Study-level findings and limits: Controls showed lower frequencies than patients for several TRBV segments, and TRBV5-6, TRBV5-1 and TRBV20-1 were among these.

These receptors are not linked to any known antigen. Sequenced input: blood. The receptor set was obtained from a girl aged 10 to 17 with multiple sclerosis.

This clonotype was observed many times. The CDR3, as DNA: TGTGCCAGCAGCTTACTACTAGCGGAGAATGAGCAGTTCTTC. It encodes CASSLLLAENEQFF. The rearrangement joins TRBV7-2 to TRBJ2-1; 8 bases line up with TRBD2. The CDR3 is 14 residues long. The germline CDR1 and CDR2 sequences are SGHTA and FQGNSA. The junction had 4 bases not matched to a gene; V was cut back by 2 bases and J by 7 bases. The full variable domain, its missing parts supplied by reference TRBV7-2 and TRBJ2-1, is GAGVSQSPSNKVTEKGKDVELRCDPISGHTALYWYRQSLGQGLEFLIYFQGNSAPDKSGLPSDRFSAERTGGSVSTLTIQRTQQEDSAVYLCASSLLLAENEQFFGPGTRLTVL.

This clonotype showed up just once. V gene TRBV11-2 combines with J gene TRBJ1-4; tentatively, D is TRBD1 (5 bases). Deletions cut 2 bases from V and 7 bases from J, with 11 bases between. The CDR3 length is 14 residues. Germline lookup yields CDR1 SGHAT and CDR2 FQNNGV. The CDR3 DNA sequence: TGTGCCAGCAGCTTAAACCAGGGAGGTGAAAAACTGTTTTTT. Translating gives CASSLNQGGEKLFF.

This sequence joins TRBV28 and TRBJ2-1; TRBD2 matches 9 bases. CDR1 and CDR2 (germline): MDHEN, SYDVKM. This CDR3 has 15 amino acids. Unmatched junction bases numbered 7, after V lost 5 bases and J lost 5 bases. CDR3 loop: CASSPAGTSNNEQFF. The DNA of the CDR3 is TGTGCCAGCAGTCCAGCCGGGACTAGCAACAATGAGCAGTTCTTC.

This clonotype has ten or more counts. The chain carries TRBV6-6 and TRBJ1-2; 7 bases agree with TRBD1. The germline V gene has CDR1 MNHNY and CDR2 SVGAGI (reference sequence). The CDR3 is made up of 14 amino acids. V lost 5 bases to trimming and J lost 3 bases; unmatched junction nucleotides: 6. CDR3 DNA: TGTGCCAGCAGTCACTACGACAGGGACTATGGCTACACCTTC. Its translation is CASSHYDRDYGYTF.

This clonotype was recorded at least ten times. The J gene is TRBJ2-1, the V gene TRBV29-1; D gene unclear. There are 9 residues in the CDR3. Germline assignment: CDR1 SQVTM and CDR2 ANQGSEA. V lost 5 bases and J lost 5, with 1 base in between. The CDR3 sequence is CSVNNEQFF. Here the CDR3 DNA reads TGCAGCGTTAACAATGAGCAGTTCTTC.

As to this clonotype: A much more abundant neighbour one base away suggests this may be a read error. CDR3 nucleotides: TGTGCCAGCAGTCCCCGCCACAGGGGGCATGGCTACACCTTC. Its translation is CASSPRHRGHGYTF. The rearrangement joins TRBV27 to TRBJ1-2; 9 bases line up with TRBD1. The CDR3 has 14 amino acids. Germline loops: CDR1 MNHEY, CDR2 SMNVEV (reference sequence). V shed 5 bases and J 6 bases; nucleotides not matched to a gene: 7.

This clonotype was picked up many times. The CDR3 coding sequence is TGCGCCAGCAGCCAAGATCCGACTAAGGAGACCCAGTACTTC. This gives the protein CASSQDPTKETQYF. This sequence joins TRBV4-1 and TRBJ2-5, with D possibly TRBD2 on 5 matching bases. CDR1 is MGHRA and CDR2 is YSYEKL in the germline V gene. The length of the CDR3 is 14 residues. The V end was cut by 0 bases, the J end by 5 bases, with 10 bases between.

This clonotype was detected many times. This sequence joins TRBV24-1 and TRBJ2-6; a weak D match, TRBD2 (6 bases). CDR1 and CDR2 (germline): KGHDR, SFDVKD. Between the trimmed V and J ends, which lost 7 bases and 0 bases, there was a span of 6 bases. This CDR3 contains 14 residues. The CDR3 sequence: CATSGSSGANVLTF. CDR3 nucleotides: TGTGCCACCAGCGGGAGCTCTGGGGCCAACGTCCTGACTTTC.

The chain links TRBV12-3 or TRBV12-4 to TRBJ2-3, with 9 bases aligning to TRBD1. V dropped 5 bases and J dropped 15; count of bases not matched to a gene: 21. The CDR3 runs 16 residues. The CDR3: CASSPRDRVQGDMQYF. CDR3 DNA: TGTGCCAGCAGTCCCCGGGACAGGGTGCAAGGGGATATGCAATATTTT.

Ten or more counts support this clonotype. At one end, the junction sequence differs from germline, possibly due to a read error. The CDR3 nucleotides read TGTGCCAGCAGTGACTCCAGGGAAAGCGAGCAGTACTTC. This gives the protein CASSDSRESEQYF. The chain has TRBV6-2 or TRBV6-3 and TRBJ2-7, with TRBD1 as a possible D gene (5 bases). The CDR3 extends over 13 amino acids. Germline V lookup: CDR1 MNHEY, CDR2 SVGEGT.

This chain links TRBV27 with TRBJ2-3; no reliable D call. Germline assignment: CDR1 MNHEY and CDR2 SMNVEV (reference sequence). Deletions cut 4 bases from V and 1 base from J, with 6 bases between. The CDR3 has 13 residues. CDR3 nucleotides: TGTGCCAGCAGTTATAAACGCACAGATACGCAGTATTTT. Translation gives CASSYKRTDTQYF.

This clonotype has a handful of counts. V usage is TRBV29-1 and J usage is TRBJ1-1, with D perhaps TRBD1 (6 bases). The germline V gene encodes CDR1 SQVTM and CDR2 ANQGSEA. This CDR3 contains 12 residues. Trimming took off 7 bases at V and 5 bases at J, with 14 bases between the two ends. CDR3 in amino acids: CSAGGGQTEAFF. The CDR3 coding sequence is TGCAGCGCCGGTGGGGGGCAAACTGAAGCTTTCTTT.

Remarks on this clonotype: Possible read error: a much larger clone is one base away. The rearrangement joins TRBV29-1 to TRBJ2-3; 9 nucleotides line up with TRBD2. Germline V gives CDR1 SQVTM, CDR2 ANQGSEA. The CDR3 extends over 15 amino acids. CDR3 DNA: TGCGGCGTCACTCTGCGGGGGGGTCACACAGATACGCAGTATTTT. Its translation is CGVTLRGGHTDTQYF.

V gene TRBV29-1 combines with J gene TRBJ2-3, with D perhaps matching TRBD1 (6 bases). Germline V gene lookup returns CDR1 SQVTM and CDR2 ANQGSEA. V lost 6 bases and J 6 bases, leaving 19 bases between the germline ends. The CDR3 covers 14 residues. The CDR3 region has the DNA TGCAGCGTCCTTCGGGTCTCCCAGGGGGATACGCAGTATTTT. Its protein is CSVLRVSQGDTQYF.

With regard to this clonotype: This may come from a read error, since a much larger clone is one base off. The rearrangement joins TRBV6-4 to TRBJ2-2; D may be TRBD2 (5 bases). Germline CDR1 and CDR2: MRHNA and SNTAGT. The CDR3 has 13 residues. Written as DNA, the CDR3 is TGTGCCAGCAGTGACAGGAACACCGGGGAGCTGTGTTTT. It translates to CASSDRNTGELCF.

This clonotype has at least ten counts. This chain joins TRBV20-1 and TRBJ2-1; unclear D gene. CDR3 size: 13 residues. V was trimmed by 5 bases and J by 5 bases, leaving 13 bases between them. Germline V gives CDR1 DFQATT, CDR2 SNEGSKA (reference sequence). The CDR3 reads CSAFHSANNEQFF. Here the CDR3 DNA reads TGCAGTGCTTTCCACTCCGCAAACAATGAGCAGTTCTTC.

In nucleotides, the CDR3 is TGTGCCAGCAGTGAAGGGACAATGACTGAAGCTTTCTTT. This gives the protein CASSEGTMTEAFF. The chain joins TRBV6-1 to TRBJ1-1, with D possibly TRBD1 on 5 matching bases. Germline V gene data show CDR1 as MNHNS and CDR2 as SASEGT. This CDR3 is 13 amino acids long. Trimming stripped 1 base from V and 5 bases from J, with 8 bases between.

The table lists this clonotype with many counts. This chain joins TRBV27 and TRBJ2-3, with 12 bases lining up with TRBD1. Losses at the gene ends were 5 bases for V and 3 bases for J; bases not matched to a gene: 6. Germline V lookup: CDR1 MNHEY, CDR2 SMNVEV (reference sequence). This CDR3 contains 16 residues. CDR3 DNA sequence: TGTGCCAGCAGTCCAGGGGGACAGGGGGCTACAGATACGCAGTATTTT. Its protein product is CASSPGGQGATDTQYF.

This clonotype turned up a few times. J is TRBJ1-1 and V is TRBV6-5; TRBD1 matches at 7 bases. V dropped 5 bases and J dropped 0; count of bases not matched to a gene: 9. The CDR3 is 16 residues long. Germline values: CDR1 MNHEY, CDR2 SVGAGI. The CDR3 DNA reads TGTGCCAGCAGTCGGGGACAGCTAAGTATGAACACTGAAGCTTTCTTT. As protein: CASSRGQLSMNTEAFF.